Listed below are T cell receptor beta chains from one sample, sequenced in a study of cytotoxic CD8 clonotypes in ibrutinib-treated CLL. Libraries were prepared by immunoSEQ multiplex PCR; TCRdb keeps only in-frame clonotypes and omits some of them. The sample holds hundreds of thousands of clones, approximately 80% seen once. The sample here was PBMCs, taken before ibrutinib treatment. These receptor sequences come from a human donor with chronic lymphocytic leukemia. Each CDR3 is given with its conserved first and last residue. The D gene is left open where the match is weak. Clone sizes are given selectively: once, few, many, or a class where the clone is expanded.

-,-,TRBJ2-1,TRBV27,TGTGCCAGCAGTTCCACCGTGGCGGGGTCCTACAATGAGCAGTTCTTC,CASSSTVAGSYNEQFF
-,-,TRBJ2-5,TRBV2,TGTGCCAGCAGACCGGGACCCCAACAAGGGGGGACCCAGTACTTC,CASRPGPQQGGTQYF
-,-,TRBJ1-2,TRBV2,TGTGCCAGCAGTGAATTGGGCCGGACAGAACAAGGTTATGGCTACACCTTC,CASSELGRTEQGYGYTF
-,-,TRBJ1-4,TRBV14,TGTGCCAGCAGCCAAGTACATTCACAGGCGGTGGAAAAACTGTTTTTT,CASSQVHSQAVEKLFF
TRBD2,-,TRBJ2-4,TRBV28,TGTGCCAGCAGTTTACCCGGGACTAGCGATTTATTAGCCAAAAACATTCAGTACTTC,CASSLPGTSDLLAKNIQYF
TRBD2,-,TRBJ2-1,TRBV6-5,TGTGCCAGCAGTGCCGACCGGGACTACTACAATGAGCAGTTCTTC,CASSADRDYYNEQFF
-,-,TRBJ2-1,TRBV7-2,TGTGCCAGCCGCCACCGGGACGGGCTTCACAAGTCCGGATTAGAGCAGTTCTTC,CASRHRDGLHKSGLEQFF
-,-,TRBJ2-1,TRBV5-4,TGTGCCAGCAGCCACCGGGACCGCCGATACAATGAGCAGTTCTTC,CASSHRDRRYNEQFF
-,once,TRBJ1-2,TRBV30,TGTGCCTGGAGTGTATGGGGGGGTGGCTACACCTTC,CAWSVWGGGYTF
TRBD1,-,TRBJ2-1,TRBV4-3,TGCGCCAGCAGCCACCGACAGGGGGGGTATGAGCAGTTCTTC,CASSHRQGGYEQFF
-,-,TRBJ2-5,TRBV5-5,TGTGCCAGCAGCCACCCCACTACTAGTTCCCCCCAGTACTTC,CASSHPTTSSPQYF
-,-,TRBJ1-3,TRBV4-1,TGCGCCAGCAGCCGGGACCCCGGGACCTATGGAAACACCATATATTTT,CASSRDPGTYGNTIYF
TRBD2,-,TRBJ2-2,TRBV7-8,TGTGCCAGCAGCTTAAGACTAGCGGGAGCCGGGGAGCTGTTTTTT,CASSLRLAGAGELFF
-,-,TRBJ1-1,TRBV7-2,TGTGCCAGCAGCCCTGCGGGGGTGAACACTGAAGCTTTCTTT,CASSPAGVNTEAFF
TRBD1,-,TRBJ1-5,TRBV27,TGTGCCAGCAGTTTATACAGGGGGGGACAGCCCCAGCATTTT,CASSLYRGGQPQHF
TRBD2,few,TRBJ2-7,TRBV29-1,TGCAGCGCCGGGACTAGCGAGGCCTACGAGCAGTACTTC,CSAGTSEAYEQYF
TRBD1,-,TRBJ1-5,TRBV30,TGTGCCTGGAGTGCGTTTGGACAGGGTCTCAACAATCAGCCCCAGCATTTT,CAWSAFGQGLNNQPQHF
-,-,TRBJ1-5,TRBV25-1,TGTGCCAGCAGTGTCGGGGGGATCGGCAATCAGCCCCAGCATTTT,CASSVGGIGNQPQHF
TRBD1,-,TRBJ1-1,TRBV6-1,TGTGCCAGTCCGGGACAGGGGAACACTGAAGCTTTCTTT,CASPGQGNTEAFF
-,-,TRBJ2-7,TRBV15,TGTGCCACCAGCAGCGAAGGCCCGGGACGGTCCTACGAGCAGTACTTC,CATSSEGPGRSYEQYF
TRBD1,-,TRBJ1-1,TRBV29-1,TGCAGCGTTGAGCCAGGACAGGGGAACACTGAAGCTTTCTTT,CSVEPGQGNTEAFF
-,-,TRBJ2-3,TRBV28,TGTGCCAGCAGTCCATACTCATTCAGCACAGATACGCAGTATTTT,CASSPYSFSTDTQYF
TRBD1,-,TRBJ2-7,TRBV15,TGTGCCACCAGCAGAGTAGGACAGGGGGCATTAGGCTACGAGCAGTACTTC,CATSRVGQGALGYEQYF
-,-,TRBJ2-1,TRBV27,TGTGCCAGCAGTTTATTCGCTGGGACAAGCTCCTACAATGAGCAGTTCTTC,CASSLFAGTSSYNEQFF
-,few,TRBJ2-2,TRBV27,TGTGCCAGCAGGACGAATTGGGACACCGGGGAGCTGTTTTTT,CASRTNWDTGELFF
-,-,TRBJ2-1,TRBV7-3,TGTGCCAGCAGGGTTAGCGCGAGCTCCTACAATGAGCAGTTCTTC,CASRVSASSYNEQFF
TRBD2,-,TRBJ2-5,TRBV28,TGTGCCAGCAACACCTTTAGCGGGAGTGGGGAGACCCAGTACTTC,CASNTFSGSGETQYF
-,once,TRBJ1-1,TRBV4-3,TGCGCCAGCCGCCGGGACCTGAACACTGAAGCTTTCTTT,CASRRDLNTEAFF
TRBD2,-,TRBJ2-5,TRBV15,TGTGCCACCAGCAGTCGGCGGGAGAGGCAGACCCAGTACTTC,CATSSRRERQTQYF